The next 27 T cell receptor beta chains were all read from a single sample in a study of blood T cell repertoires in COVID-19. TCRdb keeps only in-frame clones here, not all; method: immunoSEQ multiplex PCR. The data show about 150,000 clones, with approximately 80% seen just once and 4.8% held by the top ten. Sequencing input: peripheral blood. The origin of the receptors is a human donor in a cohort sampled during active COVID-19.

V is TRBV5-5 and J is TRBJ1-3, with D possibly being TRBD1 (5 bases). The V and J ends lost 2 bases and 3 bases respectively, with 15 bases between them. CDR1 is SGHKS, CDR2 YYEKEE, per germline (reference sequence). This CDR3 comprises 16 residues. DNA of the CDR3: TGTGCCAGCAGCTTTCGGGGGAGTGAAGTTGGAAACACCATATATTTT. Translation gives CASSFRGSEVGNTIYF.

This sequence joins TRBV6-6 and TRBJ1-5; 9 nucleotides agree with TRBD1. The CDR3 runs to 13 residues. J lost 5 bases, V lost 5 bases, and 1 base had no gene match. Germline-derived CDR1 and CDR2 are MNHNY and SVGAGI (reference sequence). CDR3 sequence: CASSRQGDQPQHF. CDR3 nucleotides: TGTGCCAGCAGTCGACAGGGGGATCAGCCCCAGCATTTT.

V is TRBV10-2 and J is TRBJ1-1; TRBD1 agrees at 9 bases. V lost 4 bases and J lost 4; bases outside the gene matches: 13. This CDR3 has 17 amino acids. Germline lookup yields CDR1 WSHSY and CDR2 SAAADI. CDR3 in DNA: TGCGCCAGCAGTGCGCTCCCGGGACAGGGTCCGAGCACTGAAGCTTTCTTT. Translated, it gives CASSALPGQGPSTEAFF.

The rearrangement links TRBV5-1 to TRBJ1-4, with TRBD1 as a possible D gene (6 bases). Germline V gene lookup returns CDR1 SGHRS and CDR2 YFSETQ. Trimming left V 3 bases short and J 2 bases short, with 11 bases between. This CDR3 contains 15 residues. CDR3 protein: CASSSQGSTNEKLFF. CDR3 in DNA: TGCGCCAGCAGCTCTCAGGGGAGCACTAATGAAAAACTGTTTTTT.

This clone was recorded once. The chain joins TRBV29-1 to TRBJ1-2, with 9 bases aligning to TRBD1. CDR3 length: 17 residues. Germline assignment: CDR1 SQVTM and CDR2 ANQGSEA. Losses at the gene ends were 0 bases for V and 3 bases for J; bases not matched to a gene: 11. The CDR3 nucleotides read TGCAGCGTTGAAGAAGGGACAGGGCCCGGGTCGGACTATGGCTACACCTTC. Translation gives CSVEEGTGPGSDYGYTF. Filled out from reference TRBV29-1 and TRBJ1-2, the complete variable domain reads SAVISQKPSRDICQRGTSLTIQCQVDSQVTMMFWYRQQPGQSLTLIATANQGSEATYESGFVIDKFPISRPNLTFSTLTVSNMSPEDSSIYLCSVEEGTGPGSDYGYTFGSGTRLTVV.

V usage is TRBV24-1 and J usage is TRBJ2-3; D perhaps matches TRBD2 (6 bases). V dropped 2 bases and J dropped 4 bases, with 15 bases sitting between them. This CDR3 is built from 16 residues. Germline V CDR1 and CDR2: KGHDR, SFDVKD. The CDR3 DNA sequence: TGTGCCACCAGTGATTCAAGACTAGGTCAGGCAGATACGCAGTATTTT. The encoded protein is CATSDSRLGQADTQYF.

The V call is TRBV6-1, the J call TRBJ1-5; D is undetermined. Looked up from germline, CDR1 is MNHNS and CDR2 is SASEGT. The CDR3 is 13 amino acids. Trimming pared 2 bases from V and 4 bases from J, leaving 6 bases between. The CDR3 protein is CASSENQNQPQHF. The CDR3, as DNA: TGTGCCAGCAGTGAAAATCAGAATCAGCCCCAGCATTTT.

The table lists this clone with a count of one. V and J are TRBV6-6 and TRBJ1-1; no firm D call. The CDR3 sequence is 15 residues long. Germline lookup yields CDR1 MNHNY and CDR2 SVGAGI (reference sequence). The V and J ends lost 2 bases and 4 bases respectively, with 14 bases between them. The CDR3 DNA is TGTGCCAGCAGTTACCTGGGGAGTCGGGGCACTGAAGCTTTCTTT. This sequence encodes CASSYLGSRGTEAFF.

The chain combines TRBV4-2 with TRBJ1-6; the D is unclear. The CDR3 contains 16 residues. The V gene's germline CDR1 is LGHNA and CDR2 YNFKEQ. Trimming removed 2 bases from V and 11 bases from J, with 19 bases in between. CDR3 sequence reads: CASSQREGGRSAPLHF. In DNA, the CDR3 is TGTGCCAGCAGCCAAAGGGAAGGAGGCAGATCGGCACCCCTCCACTTT.

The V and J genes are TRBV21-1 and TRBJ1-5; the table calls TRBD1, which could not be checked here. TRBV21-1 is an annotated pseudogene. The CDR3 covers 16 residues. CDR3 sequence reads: CASSKTGTYSNQPQHF. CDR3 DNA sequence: TGTGCCAGCAGCAAAACAGGGACCTATAGCAATCAGCCCCAGCATTTT.

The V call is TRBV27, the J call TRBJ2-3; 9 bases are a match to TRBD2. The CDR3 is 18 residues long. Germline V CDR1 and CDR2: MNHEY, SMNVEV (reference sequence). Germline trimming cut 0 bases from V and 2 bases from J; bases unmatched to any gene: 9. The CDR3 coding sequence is TGTGCCAGCAGTTTATCGACAGCGGGGGGCTCCCCCACAGATACGCAGTATTTT. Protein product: CASSLSTAGGSPTDTQYF.

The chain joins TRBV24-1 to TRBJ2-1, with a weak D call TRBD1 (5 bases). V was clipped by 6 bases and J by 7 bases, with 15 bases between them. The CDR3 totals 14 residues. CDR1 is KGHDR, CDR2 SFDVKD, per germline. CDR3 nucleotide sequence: TGTGCCACCAGTCGGGCAGGGATGGGGAATGAGCAGTTCTTC. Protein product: CATSRAGMGNEQFF.

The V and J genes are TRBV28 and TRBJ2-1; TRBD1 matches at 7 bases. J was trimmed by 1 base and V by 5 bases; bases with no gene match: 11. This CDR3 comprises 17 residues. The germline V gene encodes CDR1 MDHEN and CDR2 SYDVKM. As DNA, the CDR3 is TGTGCCAGCAGTCCCACGCGAAAGGGACAGTCCTACAATGAGCAGTTCTTC. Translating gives CASSPTRKGQSYNEQFF.

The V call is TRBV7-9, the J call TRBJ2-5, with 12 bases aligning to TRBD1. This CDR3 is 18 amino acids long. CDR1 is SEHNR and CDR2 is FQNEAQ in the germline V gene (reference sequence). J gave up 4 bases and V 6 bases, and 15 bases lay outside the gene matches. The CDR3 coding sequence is TGTGCCAGCAGTTTCCCACGCTTGGGACAGGGGGCAGGAGAGACCCAGTACTTC. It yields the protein CASSFPRLGQGAGETQYF.

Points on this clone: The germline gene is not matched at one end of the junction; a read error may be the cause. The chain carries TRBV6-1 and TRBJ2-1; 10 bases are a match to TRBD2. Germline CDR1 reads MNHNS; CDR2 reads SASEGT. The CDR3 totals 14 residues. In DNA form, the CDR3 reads TGTGCCAGCAGTGAAGCGGTCTCTAGCGGGAGATTGCTCTTC. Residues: CASSEAVSSGRLLF.

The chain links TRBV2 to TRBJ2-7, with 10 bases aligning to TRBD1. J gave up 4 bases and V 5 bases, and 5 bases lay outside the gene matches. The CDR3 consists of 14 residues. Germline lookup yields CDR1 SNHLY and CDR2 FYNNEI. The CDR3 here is CASSYRDRGYEQYF. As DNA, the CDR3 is TGTGCCAGCAGTTACCGGGACAGGGGTTACGAGCAGTACTTC.

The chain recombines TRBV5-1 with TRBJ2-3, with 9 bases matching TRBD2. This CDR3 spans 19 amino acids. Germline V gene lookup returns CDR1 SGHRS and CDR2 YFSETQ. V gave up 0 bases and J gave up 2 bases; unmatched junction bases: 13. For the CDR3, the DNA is TGCGCCAGCAGCTTGGAGCTGTTTAGCGGGGGAGGGGACACAGATACGCAGTATTTT. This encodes CASSLELFSGGGDTDTQYF.

The CDR3 is CASSPTRGLNEQFF. CDR3 sequence (DNA): TGTGCCAGCAGCCCGACCAGGGGGCTCAATGAGCAGTTCTTC. V is TRBV7-2 and J is TRBJ2-1, with 8 bases fitting TRBD1. CDR1 and CDR2 (germline): SGHTA, FQGNSA. J gave up 6 bases and V 5 bases, and 6 bases lay outside the gene matches. There are 14 residues in the CDR3.

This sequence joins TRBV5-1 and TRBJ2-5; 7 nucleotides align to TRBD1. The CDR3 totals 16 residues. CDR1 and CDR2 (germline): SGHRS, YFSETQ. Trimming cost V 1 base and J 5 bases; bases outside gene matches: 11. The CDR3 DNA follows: TGCGCCAGCAGCTTGTCGACCGGGACAGCGATGGAGACCCAGTACTTC. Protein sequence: CASSLSTGTAMETQYF.

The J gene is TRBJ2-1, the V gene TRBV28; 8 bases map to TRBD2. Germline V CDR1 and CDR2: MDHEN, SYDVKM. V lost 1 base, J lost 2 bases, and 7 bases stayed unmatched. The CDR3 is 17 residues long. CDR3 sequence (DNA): TGTGCCAGCAGTTTATATTCACTAGCGGACACCTACAATGAGCAGTTCTTC. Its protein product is CASSLYSLADTYNEQFF.

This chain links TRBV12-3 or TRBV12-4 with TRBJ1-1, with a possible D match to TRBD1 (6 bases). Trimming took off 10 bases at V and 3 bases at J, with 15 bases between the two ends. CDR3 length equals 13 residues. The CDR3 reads CATKSNRDTEAFF. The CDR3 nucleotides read TGTGCCACCAAGTCAAACAGGGACACTGAAGCTTTCTTT.

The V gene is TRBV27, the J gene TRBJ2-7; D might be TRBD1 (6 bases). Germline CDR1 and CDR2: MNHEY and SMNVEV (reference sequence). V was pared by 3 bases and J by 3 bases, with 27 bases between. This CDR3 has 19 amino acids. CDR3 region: CASSFKGRSGTGTHYEQYF. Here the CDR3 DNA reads TGTGCCAGCAGTTTTAAGGGGAGATCGGGAACAGGGACCCACTACGAGCAGTACTTC.

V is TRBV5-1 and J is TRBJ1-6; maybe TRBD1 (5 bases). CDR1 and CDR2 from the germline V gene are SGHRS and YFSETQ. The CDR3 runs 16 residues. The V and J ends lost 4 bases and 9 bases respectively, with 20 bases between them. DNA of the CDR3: TGCGCCAGCAGCCTCGCGGGGCCTACCCTGGGTTCACCCCTCCACTTT. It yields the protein CASSLAGPTLGSPLHF.

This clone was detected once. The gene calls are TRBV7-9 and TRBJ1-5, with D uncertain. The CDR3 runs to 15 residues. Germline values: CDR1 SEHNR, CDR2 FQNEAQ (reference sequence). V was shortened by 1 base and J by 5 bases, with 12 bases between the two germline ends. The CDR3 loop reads CASSLDVELDQPQHF. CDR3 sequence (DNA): TGTGCCAGCAGCTTAGACGTGGAGTTGGATCAGCCCCAGCATTTT. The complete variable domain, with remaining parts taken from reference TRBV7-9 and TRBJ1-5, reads DTGVSQNPRHKITKRGQNVTFRCDPISEHNRLYWYRQTLGQGPEFLTYFQNEAQLEKSRLLSDRFSAERPKGSFSTLEIQRTEQGDSAMYLCASSLDVELDQPQHFGDGTRLSIL.

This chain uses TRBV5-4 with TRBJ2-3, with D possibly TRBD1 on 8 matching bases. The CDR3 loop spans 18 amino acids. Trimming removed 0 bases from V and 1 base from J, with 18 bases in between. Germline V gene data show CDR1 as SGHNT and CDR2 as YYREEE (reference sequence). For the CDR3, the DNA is TGTGCCAGCAGCTTGGGAGCGGGCACAGGGGGGGGCACAGATACGCAGTATTTT. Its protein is CASSLGAGTGGGTDTQYF.

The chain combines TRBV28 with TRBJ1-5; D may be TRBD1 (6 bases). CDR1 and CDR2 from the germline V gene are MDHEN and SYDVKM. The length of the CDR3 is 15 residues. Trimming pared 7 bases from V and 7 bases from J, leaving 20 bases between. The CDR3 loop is CASNWGTGRTQPQHF. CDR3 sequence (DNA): TGTGCCAGCAATTGGGGAACAGGGCGGACCCAGCCCCAGCATTTT.

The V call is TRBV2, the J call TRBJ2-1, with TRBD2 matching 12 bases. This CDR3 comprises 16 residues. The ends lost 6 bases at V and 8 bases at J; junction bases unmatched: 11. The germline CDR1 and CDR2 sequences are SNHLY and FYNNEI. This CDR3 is CASRSSGRAGKDEQFF. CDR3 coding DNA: TGTGCCAGCAGATCTAGCGGGAGGGCCGGGAAGGATGAGCAGTTCTTC.